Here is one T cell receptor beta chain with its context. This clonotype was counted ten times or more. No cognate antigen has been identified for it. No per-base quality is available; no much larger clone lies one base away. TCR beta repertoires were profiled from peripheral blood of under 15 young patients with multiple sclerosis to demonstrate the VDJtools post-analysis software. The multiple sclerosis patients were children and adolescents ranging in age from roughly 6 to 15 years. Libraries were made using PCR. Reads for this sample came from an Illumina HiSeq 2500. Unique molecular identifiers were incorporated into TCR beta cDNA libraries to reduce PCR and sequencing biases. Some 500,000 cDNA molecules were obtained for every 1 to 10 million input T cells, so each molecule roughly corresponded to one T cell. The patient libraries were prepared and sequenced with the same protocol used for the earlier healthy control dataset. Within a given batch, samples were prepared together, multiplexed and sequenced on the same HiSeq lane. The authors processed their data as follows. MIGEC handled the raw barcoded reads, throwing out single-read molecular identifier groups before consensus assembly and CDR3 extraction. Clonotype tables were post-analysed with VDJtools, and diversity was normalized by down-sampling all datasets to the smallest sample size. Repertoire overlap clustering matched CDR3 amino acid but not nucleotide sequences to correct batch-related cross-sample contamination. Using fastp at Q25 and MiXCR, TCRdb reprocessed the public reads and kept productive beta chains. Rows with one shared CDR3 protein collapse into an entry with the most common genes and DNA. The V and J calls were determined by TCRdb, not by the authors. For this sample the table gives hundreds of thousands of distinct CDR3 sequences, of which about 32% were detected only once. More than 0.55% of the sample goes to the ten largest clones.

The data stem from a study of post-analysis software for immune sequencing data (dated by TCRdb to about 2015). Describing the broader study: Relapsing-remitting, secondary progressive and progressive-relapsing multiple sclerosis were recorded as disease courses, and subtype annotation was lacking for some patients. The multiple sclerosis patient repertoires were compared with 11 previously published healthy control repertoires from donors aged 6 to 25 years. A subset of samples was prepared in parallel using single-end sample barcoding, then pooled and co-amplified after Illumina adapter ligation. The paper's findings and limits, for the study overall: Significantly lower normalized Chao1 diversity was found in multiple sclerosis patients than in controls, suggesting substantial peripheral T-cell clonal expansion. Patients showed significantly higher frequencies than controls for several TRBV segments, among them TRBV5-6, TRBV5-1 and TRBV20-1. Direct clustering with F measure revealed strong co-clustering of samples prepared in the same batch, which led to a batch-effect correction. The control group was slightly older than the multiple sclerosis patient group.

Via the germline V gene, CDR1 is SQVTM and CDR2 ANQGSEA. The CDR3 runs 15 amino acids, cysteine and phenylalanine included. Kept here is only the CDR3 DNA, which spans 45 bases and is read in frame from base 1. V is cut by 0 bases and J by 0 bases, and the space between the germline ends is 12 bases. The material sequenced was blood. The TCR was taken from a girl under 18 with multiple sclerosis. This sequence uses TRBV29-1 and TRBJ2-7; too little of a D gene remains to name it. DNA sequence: TGCAGCGTTGAAGATTTGGCAGGATTCTCCTACGAGCAGTACTTC. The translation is CSVEDLAGFSYEQYF.